Presented here are 23 T cell receptor beta chains from one specimen sequenced in a study of response to subunit inactivated influenza vaccine. TCRdb redid the calling of the RT-PCR reads with MiXCR, one entry per CDR3 protein. The table has over 800,000 distinct CDR3 sequences, 21% seen once; the top ten hold around 9.6%. The source was PBMCs from blood, collected about 5 days after vaccination. These receptors were collected from a man aged 50 or older who received an inactivated influenza vaccine.

This chain joins TRBV20-1 and TRBJ2-3, with 7 bases matching TRBD1. Trimming took 0 bases from V and 2 from J; bases not matched to a gene: 5. The CDR3 totals 15 residues. Germline V gene data show CDR1 as DFQATT and CDR2 as SNEGSKA (reference sequence). CDR3 sequence reads: CSARDGDSLTDTQYF. In DNA form, the CDR3 reads TGCAGTGCTAGAGATGGGGACAGCCTCACAGATACGCAGTATTTT.

This clonotype has more than one count but fewer than ten. V and J are TRBV20-1 and TRBJ2-2; tentative D call: TRBD2 (5 bases). Germline loops: CDR1 DFQATT, CDR2 SNEGSKA (reference sequence). Trimming removed 0 bases at V and 13 bases at J, with 12 bases between. The CDR3 loop spans 12 amino acids. This chain's CDR3 is CSARDYGRGLFF. The DNA for the CDR3 is TGCAGTGCTAGAGATTATGGTCGGGGGCTGTTTTTT.

The J gene is TRBJ2-7, the V gene TRBV20-1; 8 nucleotides agree with TRBD1. V was clipped by 2 bases and J by 3 bases; unmatched bases: 12. The length of the CDR3 is 16 residues. The germline gives CDR1 DFQATT, CDR2 SNEGSKA (reference sequence). The CDR3 loop is CSARPEQGAHLYEQYF. CDR3 sequence (DNA): TGCAGTGCTAGACCAGAGCAGGGGGCGCATCTCTACGAGCAGTACTTC.

This clonotype showed up just a few times. The chain links TRBV11-3 to TRBJ2-1, with 9 bases that match TRBD2. The V gene end was trimmed by 5 bases and the J gene end by 2 bases; junction bases not matched to a gene: 4. This CDR3 region has 15 residues. Germline-derived CDR1 and CDR2 are SGHNT and YENEEA. Here the CDR3 reads CASSVSGGAYNEQFF. CDR3 sequence (DNA): TGTGCCAGCAGCGTTAGCGGGGGCGCCTACAATGAGCAGTTCTTC.

A few counts support this clonotype. The rearrangement links TRBV6-1 to TRBJ2-2; 8 bases map to TRBD2. From germline, CDR1 is MNHNS and CDR2 SASEGT. V gave up 5 bases and J gave up 3 bases; unmatched junction bases: 8. The CDR3 covers 16 residues. For the CDR3, the DNA is TGTGCCAGCAGTACCCGGGGGGGGGCGCACACCGGGGAGCTGTTTTTT. Translated, it gives CASSTRGGAHTGELFF.

This clonotype was seen more than once but under ten times. This chain uses TRBV6-1 with TRBJ1-2; D gene unclear. Germline V lookup: CDR1 MNHNS, CDR2 SASEGT. The CDR3 runs 13 residues. Trimming shortened V by 4 bases and J by 5 bases, and 11 bases separated the two germline ends. The CDR3 DNA sequence: TGTGCCAGCAGTGTTGACGATCTTTATGGCTACACCTTC. Amino acid sequence: CASSVDDLYGYTF.

This clonotype appeared a few times. The V call is TRBV10-3, the J call TRBJ1-1; D call uncertain. Germline CDR1 reads ENHRY; CDR2 reads SYGVKD. The CDR3 loop spans 11 amino acids. The germline V and J ends were trimmed by 7 bases and 1 base, with 4 bases remaining between them. The DNA of the CDR3 is TGTGCCATCATGGCGAACACTGAAGCTTTCTTT. The encoded protein is CAIMANTEAFF.

The chain joins TRBV27 to TRBJ2-3, with D possibly TRBD2 on 6 matching bases. V lost 3 bases to trimming and J lost 4 bases, with 11 bases between them. The CDR3 covers 14 residues. In germline, CDR1 is MNHEY, CDR2 SMNVEV (reference sequence). DNA for the CDR3: TGTGCCAGCAGTTTTATAACGGGGGCAGATACGCAGTATTTT. It specifies CASSFITGADTQYF.

The chain combines TRBV6-2 or TRBV6-3 with TRBJ2-1; D gene ambiguous. V was pared by 7 bases and J by 10 bases, with 17 bases between. The germline CDR1 and CDR2 sequences are MNHEY and SVGEGT. This CDR3 region has 13 residues. CDR3 sequence: CASKLRPSGEQFF. The CDR3 coding sequence is TGTGCCAGCAAGTTAAGACCAAGTGGCGAGCAGTTCTTC.

The chain is built from TRBV20-1 and TRBJ2-3; D is undetermined. CDR1 is DFQATT and CDR2 is SNEGSKA in the germline V gene (reference sequence). CDR3 length: 12 amino acids. Deletions cut 5 bases from V and 4 bases from J, with 10 bases between. This CDR3 is CSAPHSADTQYF. DNA of the CDR3: TGCAGTGCTCCCCACTCCGCAGATACGCAGTATTTT.

V is TRBV7-9 and J is TRBJ2-1; TRBD1 is a possible D gene (5 bases). The CDR3 covers 12 residues. CDR1 SEHNR and CDR2 FQNEAQ come from the germline V gene (reference sequence). V was pared by 4 bases and J by 7 bases, with 8 bases between. The CDR3 bases are TGTGCCAGCAGCTCAAGGACAAATGAGCAGTTCTTC. This encodes CASSSRTNEQFF.

The table lists this clonotype with a few counts. This chain uses TRBV28 with TRBJ2-3; either TRBD1 or TRBD2 may fit D (6 bases each). In germline, CDR1 is MDHEN, CDR2 SYDVKM. V dropped 8 bases and J dropped 2 bases, with 14 bases sitting between them. The CDR3 is 14 residues long. The chain's CDR3 is CASRGGSSTDTQYF. For the CDR3, the DNA is TGTGCCAGCCGAGGGGGGAGTTCCACAGATACGCAGTATTTT.

The chain couples TRBV7-8 to TRBJ2-5, with D possibly matching TRBD2 (5 bases). Trimming removed 5 bases at V and 4 bases at J, with 20 bases between. Germline V gives CDR1 SGHVS, CDR2 FQNEAQ. The CDR3 has 16 residues. The CDR3 protein is CASSDHLALPRETQYF. In DNA form, the CDR3 reads TGTGCCAGCAGCGATCACCTAGCACTTCCTAGAGAGACCCAGTACTTC.

The chain uses TRBV7-2 and TRBJ2-7; unclear D gene. Germline V gene sequence: CDR1 SGHTA, CDR2 FQGNSA. V gave up 5 bases and J gave up 7 bases, with 15 bases separating them. The CDR3 is 13 residues long. DNA of the CDR3: TGTGCCAGCAGCAAAGGCCAGGTTGGGGAGCAGTACTTC. Protein sequence: CASSKGQVGEQYF.

This clonotype was found a few times. The chain employs TRBV20-1 and TRBJ2-1; weak D call: TRBD1 (5 bases). The CDR3 contains 15 residues. Per the germline V gene, CDR1 is DFQATT and CDR2 is SNEGSKA (reference sequence). V lost 0 bases and J lost 1, with 10 bases in between. The CDR3 DNA sequence: TGCAGTGCTAGAGATCGGGCAGGGTCCTACAATGAGCAGTTCTTC. Its protein product is CSARDRAGSYNEQFF.

This chain joins TRBV28 and TRBJ2-7; D unclear. The V end lost 3 bases, the J end lost 2 bases, and 14 bases lay between the germline ends. Germline values: CDR1 MDHEN, CDR2 SYDVKM. The CDR3 is 15 residues long. CDR3 sequence: CASSLLSSLPYEQYF. The CDR3 DNA is TGTGCCAGCAGTTTGCTAAGTTCCCTCCCCTACGAGCAGTACTTC.

This chain uses TRBV28 with TRBJ2-7; D tentatively fits TRBD1 or TRBD2 (5 bases each). V was shortened by 6 bases and J by 7 bases, with 13 bases between the two germline ends. The CDR3 is 12 residues long. CDR1 MDHEN and CDR2 SYDVKM come from the germline V gene. As DNA, the CDR3 is TGTGCCAGCAGAGGGGACCACGGGGAGCAGTACTTC. This translates into CASRGDHGEQYF.

This clonotype was detected only a few times. The rearrangement links TRBV29-1 to TRBJ2-5; TRBD2 aligns across 7 bases. The CDR3 is made up of 14 amino acids. Germline CDR1 and CDR2: SQVTM and ANQGSEA. The trim removed 2 bases at V and 4 bases at J, leaving 7 bases unmatched. CDR3 DNA sequence: TGCAGCGTTGAACTAGCGGCTTTAGTAGAGACCCAGTACTTC. It encodes CSVELAALVETQYF.

This chain links TRBV10-3 with TRBJ2-3, with D perhaps TRBD2 (6 bases). In germline, CDR1 is ENHRY, CDR2 SYGVKD. Trimming left V 5 bases short and J 8 bases short, with 14 bases between. CDR3 length: 13 residues. DNA of the CDR3: TGTGCCATCAGTCCGACTAGAGAGGGTACGCAGTATTTT. Amino acid sequence: CAISPTREGTQYF.

This clonotype was counted only a few times. The chain employs TRBV20-1 and TRBJ2-3; possibly TRBD2 for D (5 bases). From germline, CDR1 is DFQATT and CDR2 SNEGSKA (reference sequence). This CDR3 is 16 amino acids long. Trimming took 2 bases from V and 1 from J, leaving 16 bases between them. The CDR3 reads CSARYPERQRTDTQYF. The CDR3 nucleotides read TGCAGTGCTAGATACCCGGAGCGGCAGCGCACAGATACGCAGTATTTT.

This clonotype was observed a handful of times. The J gene is TRBJ2-1, the V gene TRBV5-1; D is uncertain. This CDR3 is 14 amino acids long. The germline gives CDR1 SGHRS, CDR2 YFSETQ. Trimming took 7 bases from V and 0 from J, leaving 11 bases between them. The CDR3 loop reads CASQKVSSYNEQFF. The CDR3 DNA reads TGCGCCAGCCAAAAGGTGAGCTCCTACAATGAGCAGTTCTTC.

The chain recombines TRBV7-2 with TRBJ1-1; D remains ambiguous. V was cut by 7 bases and J by 3 bases, with 15 bases left in between. The germline V gene has CDR1 SGHTA and CDR2 FQGNSA. There are 14 residues in the CDR3. DNA of the CDR3: TGTGCCAGCAAAACGTGGGCAGGTTACACTGAAGCTTTCTTT. It translates to CASKTWAGYTEAFF.

This clonotype was seen more than once but under ten times. V gene TRBV4-3 combines with J gene TRBJ1-2, with a weak D call TRBD1 (5 bases). Trimming shortened V by 4 bases and J by 0 bases, and 12 bases separated the two germline ends. Per germline, CDR1 LGHNA and CDR2 YSLEER. The CDR3 contains 15 residues. CDR3 in amino acids: CASSPTAAANYGYTF. DNA for the CDR3: TGCGCCAGCAGCCCGACAGCAGCGGCTAACTATGGCTACACCTTC.